The 27 T cell receptor beta chains below come from one sample, sequenced in a study of blood T cell repertoires in COVID-19. Method: immunoSEQ multiplex PCR; TCRdb's copy keeps in-frame clones and lacks some. Among about 260,000 clones listed, around 84% were seen once. The sequenced sample was PBMCs or T cells enriched from blood (not recorded which). All receptors come from a man between 25 and 39 years old with acute COVID-19.

This rearrangement joins TRBV9 to TRBJ2-3; D is possibly TRBD2 (5 bases). Trimming pared 2 bases from V and 3 bases from J, leaving 10 bases between. CDR3 size: 14 residues. Per germline, CDR1 SGDLS and CDR2 YYNGEE. CDR3 residues: CASSVLGETDTQYF. In DNA, the CDR3 is TGTGCCAGCAGCGTCCTCGGGGAGACAGATACGCAGTATTTT.

This rearrangement joins TRBV6-5 to TRBJ1-4; tentatively, D is TRBD1 (6 bases). This CDR3 comprises 14 residues. V was cut by 10 bases and J by 5 bases, with 17 bases left in between. Germline V gives CDR1 MNHEY, CDR2 SVGAGI. The DNA for the CDR3 is TGTGCCACCAGAGAGGAGAGGGGGAATGAAAAACTGTTTTTT. This sequence encodes CATREERGNEKLFF.

This clone occurred a few times. V is TRBV12-3 or TRBV12-4 and J is TRBJ1-5; maybe TRBD1 (5 bases). V lost 6 bases, J lost 4 bases, and 10 bases lay in between. The CDR3 covers 13 residues. CDR3 DNA sequence: TGTGCCAGCAGCCCGGGGGGAAATCAGCCCCAGCATTTT. The encoded protein is CASSPGGNQPQHF.

The gene calls are TRBV2 and TRBJ1-2; 9 bases are a match to TRBD1. V shed 4 bases and J 7 bases; nucleotides not matched to a gene: 7. Germline values: CDR1 SNHLY, CDR2 FYNNEI. The CDR3 has 14 amino acids. The CDR3 DNA follows: TGTGCCAGCAGTGTGGACAGGGGTGGGACTGGCTACACCTTC. This gives the protein CASSVDRGGTGYTF.

The CDR3 loop reads CASSPPNRGSGNTIYF. The CDR3 nucleotides read TGTGCCAGCTCACCACCGAACAGGGGATCGGGAAACACCATATATTTT. The V call is TRBV18, the J call TRBJ1-3; 7 bases are shared with TRBD1. The CDR3 totals 16 residues. Germline CDR1 KGHSH, CDR2 LQKENI. J lost 4 bases, V lost 0 bases, and 6 bases had no gene match.

In DNA, the CDR3 is TGTGCCAGCAGCCCAGGGGACCACGCGGGCACAGATACGCAGTATTTT. This codes for CASSPGDHAGTDTQYF. The V and J genes are TRBV5-8 and TRBJ2-3; tentative D call: TRBD1 (6 bases). The V gene's germline CDR1 is SGHTS and CDR2 YDEGEE. CDR3 length: 16 residues. V was pared by 4 bases and J by 1 base, with 16 bases between.

This clone was detected only once. The germline gene is not matched at one end of the junction; a read error may be the cause. V gene TRBV11-2 combines with J gene TRBJ2-5; a possible D gene is TRBD2 (5 bases). Per the germline V gene, CDR1 is SGHAT and CDR2 is FQNNGV. This CDR3 is 15 amino acids long. CDR3 in amino acids: CASSLVSLVGEIQYF. The CDR3 DNA is TGTGCCAGCAGCTTAGTCTCTTTGGTGGGAGAGATCCAGTACTTC. Full variable domain (remainder filled in from reference TRBV11-2 and TRBJ2-5): EAGVAQSPRYKIIEKRQSVAFWCNPISGHATLYWYQQILGQGPKLLIQFQNNGVVDDSQLPKDRFSAERLKGVDSTLKIQPAKLEDSAVYLCASSLVSLVGEIQYFGPGTRLLVL.

This clone was picked up one time. This chain connects TRBV27 to TRBJ2-3; D might be TRBD2 (5 bases). CDR1 is MNHEY, CDR2 SMNVEV, per germline (reference sequence). Trimming shortened V by 8 bases and J by 6 bases, and 6 bases separated the two germline ends. The CDR3 length is 10 residues. The CDR3: CASGLDTQYF. In nucleotides, the CDR3 is TGTGCCAGCGGACTCGATACGCAGTATTTT.

As to this clone: The same CDR3 also results from other DNA sequences found in this sample. The genes are TRBV7-8 and TRBJ1-4, with TRBD1 matching over 10 bases. Germline-derived CDR1 and CDR2 are SGHVS and FQNEAQ. V was pared by 5 bases and J by 5 bases, with 5 bases of the junction left unmatched. The CDR3 is 15 amino acids. The CDR3 nucleotides are TGTGCCAGCAGCCCGCGGACAGGGGGAAATGAAAAACTGTTTTTT. It encodes CASSPRTGGNEKLFF.

The count of this clone is one. The chain combines TRBV14 with TRBJ2-5; D possibly corresponds to TRBD2 (5 bases). V was cut by 0 bases and J by 2 bases, with 10 bases left in between. The CDR3 is made up of 15 amino acids. CDR1 and CDR2 (germline): SGHDN, FVKESK. The chain's CDR3 is CASSQDRGLQETQYF. DNA of the CDR3: TGTGCCAGCAGCCAAGATCGGGGTCTTCAAGAGACCCAGTACTTC.

The rearrangement uses TRBV29-1 and TRBJ1-3; TRBD1 is a possible D gene (5 bases). The ends were cut back, 4 bases at V and 4 bases at J, with 8 bases in the middle. Germline V gene lookup returns CDR1 SQVTM and CDR2 ANQGSEA. The CDR3 is made up of 12 amino acids. DNA for the CDR3: TGCAGCGTTGGGACACCCGGAAACACCATATATTTT. Its protein product is CSVGTPGNTIYF.

This clone was seen once. In DNA form, the CDR3 reads TGTGCCAGCAGCTTAGTTGGGAGGGGAGTCGCTGAAGCTTTCTTT. Encoded protein: CASSLVGRGVAEAFF. The gene calls are TRBV7-8 and TRBJ1-1; perhaps TRBD1 as D (5 bases). CDR3 length: 15 residues. Trimming cost V 1 base and J 6 bases, with 15 bases left between them. Germline assignment: CDR1 SGHVS and CDR2 FQNEAQ. The full variable domain, rest sourced from reference TRBV7-8 and TRBJ1-1, is GAGVSQSPRYKVAKRGQDVALRCDPISGHVSLFWYQQALGQGPEFLTYFQNEAQLDKSGLPSDRFFAERPEGSVSTLKIQRTQQEDSAVYLCASSLVGRGVAEAFFGQGTRLTVV.

The rearrangement uses TRBV5-4 and TRBJ1-1; D unresolved. Trimming took 6 bases from V and 6 from J, leaving 12 bases between them. CDR1 SGHNT and CDR2 YYREEE come from the germline V gene (reference sequence). CDR3 length: 12 amino acids. CDR3 region: CASTYSGSEAFF. The DNA for the CDR3 is TGTGCCAGCACCTACAGTGGGTCTGAAGCTTTCTTT.

This chain uses TRBV9 with TRBJ1-6, with D perhaps matching TRBD1 (6 bases). The CDR3 totals 16 residues. Trimming cost V 4 bases and J 4 bases, with 15 bases left between them. Germline V gene lookup returns CDR1 SGDLS and CDR2 YYNGEE. In DNA form, the CDR3 reads TGTGCCAGCAGCTTGGGTGCAGGACAGTATAATTCACCCCTCCACTTT. Translating gives CASSLGAGQYNSPLHF.

The V gene is TRBV10-3, the J gene TRBJ1-3, with TRBD1 matching 8 bases. V shed 6 bases and J 4 bases; nucleotides not matched to a gene: 5. The CDR3 is 14 residues long. The germline V gene encodes CDR1 ENHRY and CDR2 SYGVKD. The CDR3 here is CAISLTGAGNTIYF. The CDR3 region has the DNA TGTGCCATCAGCCTGACAGGGGCCGGAAACACCATATATTTT.

V gene TRBV27 combines with J gene TRBJ2-1; possibly TRBD2 for D (6 bases). The V and J ends lost 0 bases and 8 bases respectively, with 11 bases between them. Germline V lookup: CDR1 MNHEY, CDR2 SMNVEV (reference sequence). The CDR3 is 14 amino acids. The CDR3 DNA reads as TGTGCCAGCAGTTTATCTCGCGGGGATTATGAGCAGTTCTTC. Its translation: CASSLSRGDYEQFF.

V is TRBV7-2 and J is TRBJ1-4; D gene ambiguous. CDR1 and CDR2 from the germline V gene are SGHTA and FQGNSA. The CDR3 has 12 residues. V was trimmed by 8 bases and J by 7 bases, leaving 11 bases between them. The DNA of the CDR3 is TGTGCCAGCGCGGTACGCGGTGAAAAACTGTTTTTT. Amino acid sequence: CASAVRGEKLFF. The variable domain in full, with the rest retrieved from reference TRBV7-2 and TRBJ1-4, is GAGVSQSPSNKVTEKGKDVELRCDPISGHTALYWYRQSLGQGLEFLIYFQGNSAPDKSGLPSDRFSAERTGGSVSTLTIQRTQQEDSAVYLCASAVRGEKLFFGSGTQLSVL.

The chain carries TRBV18 and TRBJ2-7; TRBD2 is a possible D gene (5 bases). Between the trimmed V and J ends, which lost 6 bases and 0 bases, there was a span of 15 bases. This CDR3 comprises 15 residues. The germline V gene has CDR1 KGHSH and CDR2 LQKENI. CDR3 sequence (DNA): TGTGCCAGCTCTCGGGATAGAACCATCTCCTACGAGCAGTACGTC. Protein product: CASSRDRTISYEQYV.

The J gene is TRBJ2-2, the V gene TRBV5-4; TRBD1 matches at 9 bases. The CDR3 runs to 17 residues. V was clipped by 2 bases and J by 7 bases; unmatched bases: 12. The germline V gene has CDR1 SGHNT and CDR2 YYREEE (reference sequence). The DNA for the CDR3 is TGTGCCAGCAGCTTTGGGTCCACAGGGGGCAAGGGCGGGGAGCTGTTTTTT. It is translated as CASSFGSTGGKGGELFF.

V gene TRBV28 combines with J gene TRBJ1-1, with 9 bases matching TRBD1. CDR1 and CDR2 from the germline V gene are MDHEN and SYDVKM. The CDR3 is 17 residues long. V lost 1 base, J lost 4 bases, and 10 bases stayed unmatched. This CDR3 reads CASSLFATGGGSTEAFF. CDR3 bases: TGTGCCAGCAGTTTATTCGCTACAGGGGGCGGGAGCACTGAAGCTTTCTTT.

CDR3 DNA: TGCGCCAGCAGCCAAGATCGACAGACCGCTGGAAACACCATATATTTT. Translation gives CASSQDRQTAGNTIYF. The chain couples TRBV4-1 to TRBJ1-3; TRBD1 is a possible D gene (5 bases). The V end was cut by 0 bases, the J end by 2 bases, with 11 bases between. CDR3 length equals 16 residues. The germline gives CDR1 MGHRA, CDR2 YSYEKL.

The rearrangement links TRBV7-6 to TRBJ2-2, with 11 bases matching TRBD1. CDR3 length: 16 residues. Germline V CDR1 and CDR2: SGHVS, FNYEAQ. Unmatched junction bases numbered 9, after V lost 5 bases and J lost 7 bases. The CDR3 nucleotides read TGTGCCAGCAGCCCCGGACAGGGGGCGCGCAGCGGGGAGCTGTTTTTT. Its translation: CASSPGQGARSGELFF. Drawing the rest from reference TRBV7-6 and TRBJ2-2, the complete variable domain is GAGVSQSPRYKVTKRGQDVALRCDPISGHVSLYWYRQALGQGPEFLTYFNYEAQQDKSGLPNDRFSAERPEGSISTLTIQRTEQRDSAMYRCASSPGQGARSGELFFGEGSRLTVL.

The CDR3 region is CASSDRGGTGELFF. CDR3 DNA sequence: TGTGCCAGTAGCGACAGAGGGGGAACCGGGGAGCTGTTTTTT. The V and J genes are TRBV19 and TRBJ2-2; TRBD1 might be the D (6 bases). The CDR3 length is 14 residues. Trimming removed 6 bases from V and 5 bases from J, with 13 bases in between. Germline CDR1 and CDR2: LNHDA and SQIVND (reference sequence). Drawing the rest from reference TRBV19 and TRBJ2-2, the complete variable domain is DGGITQSPKYLFRKEGQNVTLSCEQNLNHDAMYWYRQDPGQGLRLIYYSQIVNDFQKGDIAEGYSVSREKKESFPLTVTSAQKNPTAFYLCASSDRGGTGELFFGEGSRLTVL.

The rearrangement links TRBV24-1 to TRBJ1-4; D may be TRBD1 (6 bases). CDR3 size: 14 residues. Germline lookup yields CDR1 KGHDR and CDR2 SFDVKD. The V end lost 5 bases, the J end lost 8 bases, and 14 bases lay between the germline ends. CDR3 DNA sequence: TGTGCCACCAGTGCCGGGACATTGAACGAAAAACTGTTTTTT. This codes for CATSAGTLNEKLFF.

Concerning this clone itself: Within the sample, other DNA sequences also encode this same CDR3. This chain joins TRBV9 and TRBJ1-1, with D unresolved. The length of the CDR3 is 13 residues. V was clipped by 2 bases and J by 4 bases, with 9 bases between them. The germline V gene encodes CDR1 SGDLS and CDR2 YYNGEE. CDR3 sequence (DNA): TGTGCCAGCAGCGTCGCCTCAGGCACTGAAGCTTTCTTT. It yields the protein CASSVASGTEAFF.

CDR3 bases: TGTGCCAGCAGCCAGGGACTAGCAGATTACAATGAGCAGTTCTTC. Translation gives CASSQGLADYNEQFF. The chain employs TRBV5-4 and TRBJ2-1; 9 bases agree with TRBD2. The junction had 6 bases not matched to a gene; V was cut back by 4 bases and J by 4 bases. This CDR3 region has 15 residues. Germline V gives CDR1 SGHNT, CDR2 YYREEE (reference sequence).

V is TRBV19 and J is TRBJ1-2; TRBD1 matches 8 bases. Germline CDR1 and CDR2: LNHDA and SQIVND (reference sequence). The CDR3 has 15 amino acids. J lost 1 base, V lost 6 bases, and 7 bases had no gene match. The CDR3 sequence: CASSLQGVINYGYTF. The CDR3 nucleotides read TGTGCCAGTAGCCTACAGGGGGTCATTAACTATGGCTACACCTTC.